The 4 T cell receptor beta chains reported below all come from one sample, sequenced in a study of T cells after posttransplantation cyclophosphamide. Clones were read by immunoSEQ multiplex PCR, and TCRdb kept only the in-frame ones, dropping some. Altogether tens of thousands of clones were found in the sample, and no singletons occur. The sequenced sample consisted of PBMCs. These receptors came from a young woman in good health and a related stem cell transplant donor.

This clone was seen a few times. The CDR3 is CASTLWGGLGGYTF. The CDR3 coding sequence is TGTGCCAGCACCCTGTGGGGGGGGCTTGGTGGCTACACCTTC. This chain joins TRBV9 and TRBJ1-2, with D possibly TRBD1 on 6 matching bases. The length of the CDR3 is 14 residues. Trimming shortened V by 6 bases and J by 7 bases, and 19 bases separated the two germline ends. Germline CDR1 and CDR2: SGDLS and YYNGEE. Complete variable domain (other parts from reference TRBV9 and TRBJ1-2): DSGVTQTPKHLITATGQRVTLRCSPRSGDLSVYWYQQSLDQGLQFLIQYYNGEERAKGNILERFSAQQFPDLHSELNLSSLELGDSALYFCASTLWGGLGGYTFGSGTRLTVV.

This clone was seen at least ten times. The chain carries TRBV4-1 and TRBJ2-7; D gene ambiguous. CDR3 length: 13 residues. Germline values: CDR1 MGHRA, CDR2 YSYEKL. V lost 0 bases, J lost 3 bases, and 6 bases lay in between. CDR3: CASSQERFYEQYF. DNA for the CDR3: TGCGCCAGCAGCCAAGAGCGATTCTACGAGCAGTACTTC.

The table lists this clone with many counts. The gene calls are TRBV10-3 and TRBJ2-7, with D possibly matching TRBD1 (6 bases). Germline V lookup: CDR1 ENHRY, CDR2 SYGVKD. The ends were cut back, 6 bases at V and 2 bases at J, with 17 bases in the middle. The CDR3 runs to 15 residues. This CDR3 reads CAISEAETGAYEQYF. DNA for the CDR3: TGTGCCATCAGCGAGGCCGAGACAGGAGCCTACGAGCAGTACTTC.

This clone was observed a handful of times. This sequence joins TRBV9 and TRBJ2-7, with D possibly being TRBD2 (6 bases). The V gene's germline CDR1 is SGDLS and CDR2 YYNGEE. The length of the CDR3 is 13 residues. Trimming took 1 base from V and 3 from J, leaving 8 bases between them. CDR3 protein: CASSVFGGYEQYF. The CDR3 DNA is TGTGCCAGCAGCGTATTCGGGGGCTACGAGCAGTACTTC.